The clone carrying this TCR beta chain has a handful of counts. Its target is unknown. Lesional scalp punch biopsies and peripheral blood were collected from alopecia areata patients. The sample is drawn from a study of CD8+ T cells in alopecia areata. Whole-study findings and limits: Clonality in lesional scalp, especially alopecia totalis/universalis, exceeded that of normal scalp.

It was cDNA, reverse transcribed from extracted RNA, that served as the sequencing template. The data were produced by immunoSEQ multiplex PCR, yet TCRdb's version contains in-frame clones alone and is incomplete. Of about 180,000 clones listed, 65% to 75% were seen once; the top ten hold roughly an eighth. V was cut by 6 bases and J by 6 bases, with 29 bases left in between. CDR1 is SQVTM and CDR2 is ANQGSEA in the germline V gene. The CDR3 sequence is 17 residues long. The sample consisted of CD8+ T cells sorted from blood, taken at week 0. The chain has TRBV29-1 and TRBJ1-1; D is unresolved. The sequence came from a human donor with alopecia areata. The DNA of the CDR3 is TGCAGCGTGATGGCCCCCGCGGTTATCCCCGATGTCCCTGAAGCTTTCTTT. This sequence encodes CSVMAPAVIPDVPEAFF.